A selection of T cell receptor beta chains follows, all from one sample in a study of blood T cell repertoires in COVID-19. Here immunoSEQ multiplex PCR was the method, and the copy in TCRdb shows in-frame clones only, minus some. The top ten hold around 3.1% of the sample, which has about 210,000 clones, roughly 86% seen once. Sequenced input: peripheral blood. The origin of the receptors is a man in his sixties with acute or convalescent COVID-19. Both conserved end residues are part of each CDR3. The D gene is left open where the match is weak. Not every row has a clone size; where given, it reads once, few, many or a size class.

j_gene | len | d_gene | abundance | v_gene | CDR3aa | CDR3nt
TRBJ2-1 | 15 | TRBD1 | NA | TRBV5-1 | CASSLQGVSYNEQFF | TGCGCCAGCAGCCTACAGGGGGTGTCCTACAATGAGCAGTTCTTC
TRBJ1-1 | 14 | NA | NA | TRBV19 | CASSEGEGYTEAFF | TGTGCCAGTAGTGAGGGTGAGGGTTACACTGAAGCTTTCTTT
TRBJ2-1 | 15 | TRBD1 | NA | TRBV5-4 | CASSLRTGVYNEQFF | TGTGCCAGCAGCTTGCGGACAGGGGTCTACAATGAGCAGTTCTTC
TRBJ2-3 | 12 | NA | NA | TRBV7-6 | CASSLGQNTQYF | TGTGCCAGCAGCTTAGGACAGAATACGCAGTATTTT
TRBJ2-1 | 14 | TRBD1 | NA | TRBV6-4 | CASSDSTGGDEQFF | TGTGCCAGCAGTGACTCGACAGGGGGCGATGAGCAGTTCTTC
TRBJ2-1 | 17 | TRBD2 | NA | TRBV27 | CASSLFGGRGPYNEQFF | TGTGCCAGCAGTTTGTTCGGGGGGAGGGGCCCCTACAATGAGCAGTTCTTC
TRBJ1-4 | 20 | NA | once | TRBV19 | CASSIRGRFWGTEGDEKLFF | TGTGCCAGTAGTATAAGAGGGAGATTTTGGGGGACTGAAGGGGATGAAAAACTGTTTTTT
TRBJ2-2 | 17 | NA | NA | TRBV24-1 | CATSGRWGPSNTGELFF | TGTGCCACCAGTGGCAGGTGGGGCCCCTCGAACACCGGGGAGCTGTTTTTT
TRBJ2-2 | 14 | NA | few | TRBV5-1 | CASSLGQPTGELFF | TGCGCCAGCAGCTTAGGACAGCCCACCGGGGAGCTGTTTTTT
TRBJ2-7 | 15 | TRBD1 | once | TRBV28 | CASRQPGTGAYEQYF | TGTGCCAGCAGACAACCCGGGACAGGTGCCTACGAGCAGTACTTC
TRBJ1-5 | 20 | TRBD1 | NA | TRBV5-1 | CASSLNWGDRAPYSNQPQHF | TGCGCCAGCAGCTTGAATTGGGGGGACAGGGCACCGTATAGCAATCAGCCCCAGCATTTT
TRBJ1-1 | 15 | NA | NA | TRBV5-8 | CASSRGTTFLLEAFF | TGTGCCAGCAGCCGGGGTACTACGTTCCTCCTTGAAGCTTTCTTT
TRBJ2-3 | 15 | TRBD2 | NA | TRBV5-4 | CASRPSGGAPDTQYF | TGTGCCAGCAGGCCCAGCGGGGGGGCCCCAGATACGCAGTATTTT
TRBJ1-2 | 15 | NA | once | TRBV9 | CASSPRPRRDYGYTF | TGTGCCAGCAGCCCCCGACCGCGGCGGGACTATGGCTACACCTTC
TRBJ2-1 | 15 | TRBD1 | NA | TRBV18 | CASSHAPRGQGEQFF | TGTGCCAGCTCACACGCGCCCAGGGGGCAAGGAGAGCAGTTCTTC
TRBJ2-4 | 17 | NA | NA | TRBV5-1 | CASSPPWAVRAKNIQYF | TGCGCCAGCAGCCCCCCCTGGGCAGTTCGGGCCAAAAACATTCAGTACTTC
TRBJ1-6 | 14 | NA | NA | TRBV5-6 | CASSFSRGNSPLHF | TGTGCCAGCAGCTTTAGCAGGGGTAATTCACCCCTCCACTTT
TRBJ1-3 | 14 | NA | NA | TRBV30 | CACPVRDSVNTIYF | TGTGCCTGCCCAGTCCGGGACTCTGTCAACACCATATATTTT
TRBJ2-1 | 15 | TRBD2 | NA | TRBV6-2/TRBV6-3 | CASSYASGAYNEQFF | TGTGCCAGCAGTTACGCGAGCGGGGCTTACAATGAGCAGTTCTTC
TRBJ1-1 | 14 | TRBD1 | NA | TRBV7-9 | CASSGYRGDTEAFF | TGTGCCAGCAGCGGTTACAGGGGGGACACTGAAGCTTTCTTT
TRBJ1-3 | 14 | NA | NA | TRBV6-5 | CASGFQGRGNTIYF | TGTGCCAGCGGCTTCCAGGGGCGCGGAAACACCATATATTTT
TRBJ1-5 | 15 | TRBD1 | NA | TRBV6-5 | CASRQQGARNQPQHF | TGTGCCAGCAGGCAACAGGGGGCGCGCAATCAGCCCCAGCATTTT
TRBJ1-3 | 12 | NA | NA | TRBV19 | CASSIDRNTIYF | TGTGCCAGTAGTATAGACAGAAACACCATATATTTT
TRBJ2-2 | 14 | NA | NA | TRBV7-2 | CASSLGGGTGELFF | TGTGCCAGCAGCTTAGGAGGGGGCACCGGGGAGCTGTTTTTT
TRBJ1-1 | 15 | NA | once | TRBV16 | CASSQSGQGTTEAFF | TGTGCCAGCAGCCAATCCGGGCAGGGAACCACTGAAGCTTTCTTT
TRBJ1-5 | 15 | TRBD1 | NA | TRBV19 | CASSFRDRDGQPQHF | TGTGCCAGTAGTTTCCGGGACAGGGACGGACAGCCCCAGCATTTT
TRBJ2-5 | 16 | NA | NA | TRBV5-4 | CASSLAGAARGETQYF | TGTGCCAGCAGCTTGGCCGGCGCGGCCAGGGGAGAGACCCAGTACTTC
TRBJ2-3 | 15 | TRBD2 | NA | TRBV3-1/TRBV3-2 | CASSLAGAATDTQYF | TGTGCCAGCAGCCTAGCGGGGGCCGCGACAGATACGCAGTATTTT
TRBJ2-7 | 14 | NA | NA | TRBV3-1/TRBV3-2 | CASSQDPGAYEQYF | TGTGCCAGCAGCCAAGATCCGGGGGCCTACGAGCAGTACTTC
TRBJ2-2 | 19 | TRBD2 | NA | TRBV5-1 | CASSLSGSGGVANTGELFF | TGCGCCAGCAGCCTGTCGGGGAGCGGGGGGGTCGCGAACACCGGGGAGCTGTTTTTT
TRBJ1-1 | 12 | NA | NA | TRBV6-1 | CASSENRGEAFF | TGTGCCAGCAGTGAAAATAGGGGTGAAGCTTTCTTT
TRBJ1-2 | 15 | NA | NA | TRBV11-2 | CASSLEQGPNYGYTF | TGTGCCAGCAGCTTAGAACAGGGACCTAACTATGGCTACACCTTC
TRBJ2-7 | 13 | NA | NA | TRBV3-1/TRBV3-2 | CASSQTQGRGQYF | TGTGCCAGCAGCCAAACCCAAGGCAGAGGGCAGTACTTC
TRBJ2-6 | 13 | NA | NA | TRBV25-1 | CASISAGANVLTF | TGTGCCAGCATTTCTGCTGGGGCCAACGTCCTGACTTTC
TRBJ2-7 | 16 | NA | NA | TRBV6-2/TRBV6-3 | CASSYPRQRSSYEQYF | TGTGCCAGCAGTTACCCTCGACAGAGGAGCTCCTACGAGCAGTACTTC
TRBJ1-6 | 13 | NA | NA | TRBV29-1 | CSVDDSGGSPLHF | TGCAGCGTTGATGACTCCGGCGGTTCACCCCTCCACTTT
TRBJ2-1 | 15 | TRBD1 | once | TRBV7-3 | CASSLLPGGIDEQFF | TGTGCCAGCAGCTTGTTGCCAGGGGGCATCGATGAGCAGTTCTTC
TRBJ2-3 | 11 | NA | NA | TRBV24-1 | CAAGRSDTQYF | TGTGCCGCTGGGCGTTCAGATACGCAGTATTTT
TRBJ1-1 | 14 | TRBD1 | once | TRBV7-2 | CASSSGQGITEAFF | TGTGCCAGCAGCTCCGGACAGGGAATCACTGAAGCTTTCTTT
TRBJ1-1 | 18 | TRBD1 | NA | TRBV7-2 | CASSLVSWQGVMNTEAFF | TGTGCCAGCAGCTTAGTTAGTTGGCAGGGGGTCATGAACACTGAAGCTTTCTTT
TRBJ1-3 | 13 | NA | NA | TRBV6-5 | CASSNPGVNTIYF | TGTGCCAGCAGTAACCCGGGGGTGAACACCATATATTTT